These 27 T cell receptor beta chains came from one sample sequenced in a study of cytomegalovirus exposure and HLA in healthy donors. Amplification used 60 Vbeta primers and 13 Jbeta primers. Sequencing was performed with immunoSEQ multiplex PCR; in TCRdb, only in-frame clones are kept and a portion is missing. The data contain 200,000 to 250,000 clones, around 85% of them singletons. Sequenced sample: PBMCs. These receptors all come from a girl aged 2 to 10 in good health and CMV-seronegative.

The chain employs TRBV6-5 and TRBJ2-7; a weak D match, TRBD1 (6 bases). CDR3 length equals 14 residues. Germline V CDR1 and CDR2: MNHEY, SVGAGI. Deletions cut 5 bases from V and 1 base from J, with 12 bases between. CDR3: CASSNYRDSYEQYF. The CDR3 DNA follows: TGTGCCAGCAGTAACTACAGGGATTCCTACGAGCAGTACTTC.

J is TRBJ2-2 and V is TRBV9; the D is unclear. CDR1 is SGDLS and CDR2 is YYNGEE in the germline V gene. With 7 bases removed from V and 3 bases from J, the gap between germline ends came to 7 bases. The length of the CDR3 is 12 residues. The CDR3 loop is CASLGDTGELFF. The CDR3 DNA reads TGTGCCAGCTTAGGAGACACCGGGGAGCTGTTTTTT. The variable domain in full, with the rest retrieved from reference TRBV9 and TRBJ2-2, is DSGVTQTPKHLITATGQRVTLRCSPRSGDLSVYWYQQSLDQGLQFLIQYYNGEERAKGNILERFSAQQFPDLHSELNLSSLELGDSALYFCASLGDTGELFFGEGSRLTVL.

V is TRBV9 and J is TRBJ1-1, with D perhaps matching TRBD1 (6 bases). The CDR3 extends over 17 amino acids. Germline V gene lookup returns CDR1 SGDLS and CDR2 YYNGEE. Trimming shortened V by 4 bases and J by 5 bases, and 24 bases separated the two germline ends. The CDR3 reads CASSSVPGHGPGTEAFF. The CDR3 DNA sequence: TGTGCCAGCAGCTCAGTCCCGGGACACGGTCCCGGGACTGAAGCTTTCTTT.

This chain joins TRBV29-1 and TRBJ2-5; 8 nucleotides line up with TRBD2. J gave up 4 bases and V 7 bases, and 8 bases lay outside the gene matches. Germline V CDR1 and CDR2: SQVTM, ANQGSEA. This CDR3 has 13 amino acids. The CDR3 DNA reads TGCAGCGCCACAACCGGGAGGGGAGAGACCCAGTACTTC. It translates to CSATTGRGETQYF.

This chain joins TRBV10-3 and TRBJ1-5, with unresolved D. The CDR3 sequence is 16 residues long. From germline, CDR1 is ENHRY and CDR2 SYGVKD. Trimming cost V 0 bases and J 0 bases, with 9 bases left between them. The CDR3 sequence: CAISESRSDSNQPQHF. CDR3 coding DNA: TGTGCCATCAGTGAGTCGAGGTCCGATAGCAATCAGCCCCAGCATTTT.

This CDR3 is CASSYSISSGAYEQYF. The CDR3 DNA is TGTGCCAGCAGTTACTCGATCTCTAGCGGGGCCTACGAGCAGTACTTC. The chain links TRBV6-6 to TRBJ2-7, with TRBD2 matching 9 bases. Trimming removed 0 bases from V and 2 bases from J; junction bases left unmatched: 5. Germline lookup yields CDR1 MNHNY and CDR2 SVGAGI (reference sequence). The CDR3 sequence is 16 residues long.

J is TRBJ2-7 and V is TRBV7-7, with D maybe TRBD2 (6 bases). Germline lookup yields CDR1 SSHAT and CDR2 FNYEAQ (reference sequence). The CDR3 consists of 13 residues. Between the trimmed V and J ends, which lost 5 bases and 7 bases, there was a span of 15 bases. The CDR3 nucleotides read TGTGCCAGCAGCCAAATCGGAGGAGGGGAGCAGTACTTC. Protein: CASSQIGGGEQYF.

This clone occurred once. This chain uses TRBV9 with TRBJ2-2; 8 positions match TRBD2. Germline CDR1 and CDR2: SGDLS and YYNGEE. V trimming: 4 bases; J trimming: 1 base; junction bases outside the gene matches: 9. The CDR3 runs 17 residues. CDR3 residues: CASSPWGRGENTGELFF. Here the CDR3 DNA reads TGTGCCAGCAGCCCCTGGGGGCGGGGGGAGAACACCGGGGAGCTGTTTTTT.

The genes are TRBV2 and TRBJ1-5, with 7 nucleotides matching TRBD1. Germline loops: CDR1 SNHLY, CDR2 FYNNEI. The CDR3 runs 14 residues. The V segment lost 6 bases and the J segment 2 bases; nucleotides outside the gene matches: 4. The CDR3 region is CASSGGQGNQPQHF. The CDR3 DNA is TGTGCCAGCAGCGGAGGACAGGGCAATCAGCCCCAGCATTTT.

CDR3 sequence reads: CASSLVSGAGNTIYF. The CDR3, as DNA: TGTGCCAGCAGCTTAGTCTCAGGGGCCGGAAACACCATATATTTT. V usage is TRBV5-6 and J usage is TRBJ1-3; weak D call: TRBD1 (6 bases). Germline V gene sequence: CDR1 SGHDT, CDR2 YYEEEE. This CDR3 comprises 15 residues. The germline V and J ends were trimmed by 2 bases and 4 bases, with 13 bases remaining between them.

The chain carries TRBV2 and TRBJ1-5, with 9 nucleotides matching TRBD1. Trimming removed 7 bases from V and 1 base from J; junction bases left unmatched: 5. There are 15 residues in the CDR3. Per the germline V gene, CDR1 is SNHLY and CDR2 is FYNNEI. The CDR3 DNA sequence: TGTGCCAGCAAGGGACAGGGTTCAAGCAATCAGCCCCAGCATTTT. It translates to CASKGQGSSNQPQHF. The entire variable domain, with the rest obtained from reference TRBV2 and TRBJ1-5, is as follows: EPEVTQTPSHQVTQMGQEVILRCVPISNHLYFYWYRQILGQKVEFLVSFYNNEISEKSEIFDDQFSVERPDGSNFTLKIRSTKLEDSAMYFCASKGQGSSNQPQHFGDGTRLSIL.

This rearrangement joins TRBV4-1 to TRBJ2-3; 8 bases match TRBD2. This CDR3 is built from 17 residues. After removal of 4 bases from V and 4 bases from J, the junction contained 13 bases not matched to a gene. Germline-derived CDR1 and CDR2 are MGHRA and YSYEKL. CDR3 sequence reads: CASSPLPGSGKADTQYF. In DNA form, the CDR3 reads TGCGCCAGCAGCCCCCTCCCGGGTAGCGGGAAGGCAGATACGCAGTATTTT.

CDR3 bases: TGTGCCAGCAGCTCCTGGTTGGGGACAGGGCCTGCAACTAATGAAAAACTGTTTTTT. Amino acids: CASSSWLGTGPATNEKLFF. The rearrangement uses TRBV7-9 and TRBJ1-4; 9 nucleotides line up with TRBD1. CDR3 length: 19 amino acids. The germline CDR1 and CDR2 sequences are SEHNR and FQNEAQ (reference sequence). The V gene end was trimmed by 4 bases and the J gene end by 0 bases; junction bases not matched to a gene: 12. Full variable domain (outside the CDR3, taken from reference TRBV7-9 and TRBJ1-4): DTGVSQNPRHKITKRGQNVTFRCDPISEHNRLYWYRQTLGQGPEFLTYFQNEAQLEKSRLLSDRFSAERPKGSFSTLEIQRTEQGDSAMYLCASSSWLGTGPATNEKLFFGSGTQLSVL.

The CDR3 sequence: CASSSGVSETQYF. Here the CDR3 DNA reads TGTGCCAGCAGCTCAGGGGTAAGCGAGACCCAGTACTTC. The chain carries TRBV5-6 and TRBJ2-5; a possible D gene is TRBD1 (6 bases). This CDR3 region has 13 residues. CDR1 SGHDT and CDR2 YYEEEE come from the germline V gene. V lost 3 bases, J lost 5 bases, and 11 bases lay in between.

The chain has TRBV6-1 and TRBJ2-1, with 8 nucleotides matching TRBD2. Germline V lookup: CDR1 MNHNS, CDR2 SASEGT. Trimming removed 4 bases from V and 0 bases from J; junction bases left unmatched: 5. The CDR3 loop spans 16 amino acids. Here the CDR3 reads CASSGNRGGSYNEQFF. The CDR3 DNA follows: TGTGCCAGCAGTGGAAATCGGGGGGGCTCCTACAATGAGCAGTTCTTC.

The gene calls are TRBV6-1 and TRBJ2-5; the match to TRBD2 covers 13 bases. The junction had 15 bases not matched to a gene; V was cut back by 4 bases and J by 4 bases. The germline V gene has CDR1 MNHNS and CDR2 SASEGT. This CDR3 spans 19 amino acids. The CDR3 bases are TGTGCCAGCAGTGCACCCCGCGGGACTAGCGGGATACAGGGAGAGACCCAGTACTTC. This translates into CASSAPRGTSGIQGETQYF.

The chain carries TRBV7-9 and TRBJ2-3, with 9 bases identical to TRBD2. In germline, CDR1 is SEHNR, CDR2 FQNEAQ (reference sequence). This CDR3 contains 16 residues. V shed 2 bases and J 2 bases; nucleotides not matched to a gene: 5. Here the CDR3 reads CASSLTLAGTTDTQYF. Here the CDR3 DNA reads TGTGCCAGCAGCTTAACCCTAGCGGGAACCACAGATACGCAGTATTTT.

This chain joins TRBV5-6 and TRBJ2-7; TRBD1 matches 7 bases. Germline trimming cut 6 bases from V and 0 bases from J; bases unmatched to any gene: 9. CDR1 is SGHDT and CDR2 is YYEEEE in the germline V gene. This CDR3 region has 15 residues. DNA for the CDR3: TGTGCCAGCAAGGGGGCACAGGGCAACTCCTACGAGCAGTACTTC. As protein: CASKGAQGNSYEQYF.

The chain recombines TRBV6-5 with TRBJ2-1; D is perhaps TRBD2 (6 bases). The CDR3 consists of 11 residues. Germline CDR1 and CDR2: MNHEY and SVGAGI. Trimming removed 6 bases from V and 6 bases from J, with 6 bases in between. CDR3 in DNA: TGTGCCAGCAGGGGGGGCAATGAGCAGTTCTTC. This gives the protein CASRGGNEQFF.

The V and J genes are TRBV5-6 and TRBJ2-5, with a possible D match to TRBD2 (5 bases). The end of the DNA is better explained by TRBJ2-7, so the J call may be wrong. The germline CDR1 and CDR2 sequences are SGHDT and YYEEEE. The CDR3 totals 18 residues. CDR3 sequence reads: CASSLPPGPYFRDYEQYF. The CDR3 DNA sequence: TGTGCCAGCAGCTTGCCTCCGGGCCCATATTTCCGGGACTACGAGCAGTACTTC.

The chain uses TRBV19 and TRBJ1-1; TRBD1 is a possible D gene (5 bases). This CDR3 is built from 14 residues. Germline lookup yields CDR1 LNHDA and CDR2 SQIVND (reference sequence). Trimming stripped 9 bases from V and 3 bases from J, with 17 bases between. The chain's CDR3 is CASTIGGGDTEAFF. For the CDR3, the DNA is TGTGCCAGCACAATCGGGGGAGGGGACACTGAAGCTTTCTTT.

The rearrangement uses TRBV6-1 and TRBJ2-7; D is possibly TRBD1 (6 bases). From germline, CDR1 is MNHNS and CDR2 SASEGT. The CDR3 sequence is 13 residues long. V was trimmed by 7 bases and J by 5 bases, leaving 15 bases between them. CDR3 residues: CASTHSRTDEQYF. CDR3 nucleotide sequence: TGTGCCAGCACCCACTCGCGGACAGACGAGCAGTACTTC.

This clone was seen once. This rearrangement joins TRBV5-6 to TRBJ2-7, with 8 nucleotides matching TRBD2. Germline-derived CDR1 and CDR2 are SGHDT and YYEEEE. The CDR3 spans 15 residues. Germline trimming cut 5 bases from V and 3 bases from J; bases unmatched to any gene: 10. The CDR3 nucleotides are TGTGCCAGCAGGCTCGCCGGGACTAGGGACTACGAGCAGTACTTC. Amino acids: CASRLAGTRDYEQYF.

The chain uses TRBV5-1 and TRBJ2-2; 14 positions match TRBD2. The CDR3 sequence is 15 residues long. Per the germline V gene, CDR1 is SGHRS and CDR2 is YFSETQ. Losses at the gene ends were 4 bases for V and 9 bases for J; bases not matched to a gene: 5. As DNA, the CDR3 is TGCGCCAGCAGCCCAGGGACTAGCGGGAGTAGGGAGCTGTTTTTT. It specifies CASSPGTSGSRELFF.

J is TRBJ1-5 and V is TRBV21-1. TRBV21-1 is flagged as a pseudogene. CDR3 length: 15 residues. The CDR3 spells CASSTPLTGDQPQHF. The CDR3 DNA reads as TGTGCCAGCAGCACGCCCCTTACGGGGGATCAGCCCCAGCATTTT.

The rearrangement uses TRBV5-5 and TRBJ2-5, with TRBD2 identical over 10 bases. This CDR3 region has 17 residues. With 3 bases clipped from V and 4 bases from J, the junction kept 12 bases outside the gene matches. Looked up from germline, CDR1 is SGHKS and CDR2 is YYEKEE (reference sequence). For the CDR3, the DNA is TGTGCCAGCAGCTCCCTTCAATTGGGGACTAGCGTAGAGACCCAGTACTTC. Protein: CASSSLQLGTSVETQYF.

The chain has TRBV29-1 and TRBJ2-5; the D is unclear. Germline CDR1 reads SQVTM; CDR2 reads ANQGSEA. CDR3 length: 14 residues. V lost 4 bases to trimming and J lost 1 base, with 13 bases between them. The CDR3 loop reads CSVVPFGRQETQYF. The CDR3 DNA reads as TGCAGCGTTGTTCCCTTCGGTCGCCAAGAGACCCAGTACTTC.